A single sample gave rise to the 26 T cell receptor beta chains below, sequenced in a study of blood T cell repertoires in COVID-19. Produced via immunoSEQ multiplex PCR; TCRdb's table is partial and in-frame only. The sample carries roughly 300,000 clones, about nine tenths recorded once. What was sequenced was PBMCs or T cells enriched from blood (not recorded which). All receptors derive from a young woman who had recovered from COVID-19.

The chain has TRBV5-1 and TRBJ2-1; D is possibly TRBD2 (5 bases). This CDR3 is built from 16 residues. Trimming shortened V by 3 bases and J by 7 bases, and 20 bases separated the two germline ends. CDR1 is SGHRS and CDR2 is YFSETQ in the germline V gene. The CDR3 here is CASSSLEAERRNEQFF. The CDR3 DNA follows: TGCGCCAGCAGCTCGCTTGAAGCGGAACGTAGGAATGAGCAGTTCTTC.

The CDR3 coding sequence is TGTGCCAGCAGCTCCAGGACAGGGGGAAAAGATACGCAGTATTTT. The encoded protein is CASSSRTGGKDTQYF. This chain connects TRBV5-6 to TRBJ2-3; 10 bases map to TRBD1. The CDR3 has 15 residues. CDR1 is SGHDT and CDR2 is YYEEEE in the germline V gene. V shed 3 bases and J 5 bases; nucleotides not matched to a gene: 6.

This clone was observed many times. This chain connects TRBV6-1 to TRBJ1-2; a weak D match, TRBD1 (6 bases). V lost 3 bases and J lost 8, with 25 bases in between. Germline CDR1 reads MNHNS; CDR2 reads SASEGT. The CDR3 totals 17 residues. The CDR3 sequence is CASSDPHIRGLRWGYTF. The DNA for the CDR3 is TGTGCCAGCAGTGACCCTCACATCAGGGGCCTCAGATGGGGCTACACCTTC.

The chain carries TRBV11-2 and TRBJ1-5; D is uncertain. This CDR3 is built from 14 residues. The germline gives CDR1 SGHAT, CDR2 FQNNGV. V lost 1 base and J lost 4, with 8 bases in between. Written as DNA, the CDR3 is TGTGCCAGCAGCTTAGGTGGCAGTAATCAGCCCCAGCATTTT. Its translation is CASSLGGSNQPQHF.

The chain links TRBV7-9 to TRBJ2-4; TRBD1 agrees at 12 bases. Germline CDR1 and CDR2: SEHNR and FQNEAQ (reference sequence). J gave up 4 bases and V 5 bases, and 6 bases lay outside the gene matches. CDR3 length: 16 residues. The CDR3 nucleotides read TGTGCCAGCAGCCCCCGGGACAGGGGGCCAAAAAACATTCAGTACTTC. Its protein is CASSPRDRGPKNIQYF.

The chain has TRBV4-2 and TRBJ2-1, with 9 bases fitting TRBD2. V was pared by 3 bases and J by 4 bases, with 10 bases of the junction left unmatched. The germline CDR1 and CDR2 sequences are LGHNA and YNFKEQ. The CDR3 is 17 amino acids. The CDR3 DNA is TGTGCCAGCAGCCAGGAATTGGGCGGGAGGGCGTACAATGAGCAGTTCTTC. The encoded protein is CASSQELGGRAYNEQFF.

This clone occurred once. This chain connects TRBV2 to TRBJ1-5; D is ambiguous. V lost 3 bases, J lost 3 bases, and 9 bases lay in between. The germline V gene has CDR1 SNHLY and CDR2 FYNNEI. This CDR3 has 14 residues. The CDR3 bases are TGTGCCAGCAGTGACGTGGCAGTCAATCAGCCCCAGCATTTT. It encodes CASSDVAVNQPQHF.

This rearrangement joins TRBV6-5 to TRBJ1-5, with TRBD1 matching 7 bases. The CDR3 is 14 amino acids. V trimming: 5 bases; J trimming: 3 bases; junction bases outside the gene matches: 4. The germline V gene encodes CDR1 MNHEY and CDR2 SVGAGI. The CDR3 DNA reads TGTGCCAGCAGTCGGGACAGACTCAATCAGCCCCAGCATTTT. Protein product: CASSRDRLNQPQHF.

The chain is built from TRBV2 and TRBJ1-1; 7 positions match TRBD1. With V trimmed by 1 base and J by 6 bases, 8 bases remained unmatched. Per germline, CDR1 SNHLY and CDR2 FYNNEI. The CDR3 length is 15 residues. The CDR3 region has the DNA TGTGCCAGCAGTGAAGGGGCAGGGGGGTACCCTGAAGCTTTCTTT. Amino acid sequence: CASSEGAGGYPEAFF.

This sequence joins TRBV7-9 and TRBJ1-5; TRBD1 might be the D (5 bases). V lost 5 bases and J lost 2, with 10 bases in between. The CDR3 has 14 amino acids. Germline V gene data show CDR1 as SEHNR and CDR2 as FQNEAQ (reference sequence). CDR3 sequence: CASSQGRGNQPQHF. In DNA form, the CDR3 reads TGTGCCAGCAGCCAGGGCAGGGGCAATCAGCCCCAGCATTTT.

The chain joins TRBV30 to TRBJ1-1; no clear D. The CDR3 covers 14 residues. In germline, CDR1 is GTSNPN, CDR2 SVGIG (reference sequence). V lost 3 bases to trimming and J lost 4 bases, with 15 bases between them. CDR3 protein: CAWRARNRGTEAFF. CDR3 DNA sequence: TGTGCCTGGAGAGCCCGAAACCGTGGCACTGAAGCTTTCTTT. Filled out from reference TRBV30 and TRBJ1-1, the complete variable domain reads SQTIHQWPATLVQPVGSPLSLECTVEGTSNPNLYWYRQAAGRGLQLLFYSVGIGQISSEVPQNLSASRPQDRQFILSSKKLLLSDSGFYLCAWRARNRGTEAFFGQGTRLTVV.

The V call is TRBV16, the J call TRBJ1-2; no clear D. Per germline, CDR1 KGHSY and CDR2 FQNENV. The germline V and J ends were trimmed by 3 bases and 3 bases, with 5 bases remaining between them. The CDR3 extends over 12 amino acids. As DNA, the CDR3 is TGTGCCAGCAGCCAGGAGGACTATGGCTACACCTTC. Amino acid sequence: CASSQEDYGYTF.

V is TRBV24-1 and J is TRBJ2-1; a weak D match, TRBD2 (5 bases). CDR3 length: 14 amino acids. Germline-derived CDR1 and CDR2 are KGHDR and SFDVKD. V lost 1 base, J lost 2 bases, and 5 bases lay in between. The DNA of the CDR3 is TGTGCCACCAGTGATTTCGGGACCTACAATGAGCAGTTCTTC. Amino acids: CATSDFGTYNEQFF.

CDR3 in amino acids: CASSHTPARHSNQPQHF. DNA of the CDR3: TGTGCCAGCAGTCACACCCCAGCCAGGCATAGCAATCAGCCCCAGCATTTT. The chain has TRBV7-8 and TRBJ1-5; D unclear. The CDR3 contains 17 residues. V lost 6 bases and J 0 bases, leaving 18 bases between the germline ends. Germline lookup yields CDR1 SGHVS and CDR2 FQNEAQ.

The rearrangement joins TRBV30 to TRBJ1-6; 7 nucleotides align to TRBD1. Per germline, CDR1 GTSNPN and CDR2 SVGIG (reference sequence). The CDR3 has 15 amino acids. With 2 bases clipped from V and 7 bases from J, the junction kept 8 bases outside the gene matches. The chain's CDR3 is CAWSPTTGVNSPLHF. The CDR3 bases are TGTGCCTGGAGTCCCACTACAGGGGTCAATTCACCCCTCCACTTT.

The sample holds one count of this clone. The CDR3 sequence is CASSSGTGITDTQYF. CDR3 in DNA: TGTGCCAGCAGTTCCGGGACAGGGATCACAGATACGCAGTATTTT. This sequence joins TRBV6-4 and TRBJ2-3, with 9 bases fitting TRBD1. Germline CDR1 MRHNA, CDR2 SNTAGT. The CDR3 sequence is 15 residues long. V shed 5 bases and J 2 bases; nucleotides not matched to a gene: 5.

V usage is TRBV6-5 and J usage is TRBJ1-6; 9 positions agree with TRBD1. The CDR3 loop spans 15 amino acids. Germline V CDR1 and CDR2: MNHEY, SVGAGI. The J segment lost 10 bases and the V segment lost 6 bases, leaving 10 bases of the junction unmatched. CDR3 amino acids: CASRIDGTGNSPLHF. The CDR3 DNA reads TGTGCCAGCAGGATTGACGGGACAGGGAACTCACCCCTCCACTTT.

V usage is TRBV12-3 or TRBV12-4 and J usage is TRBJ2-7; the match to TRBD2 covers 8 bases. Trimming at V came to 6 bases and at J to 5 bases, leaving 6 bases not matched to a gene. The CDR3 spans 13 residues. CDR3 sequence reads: CASSPTSANEQYF. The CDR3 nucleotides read TGTGCCAGCAGCCCGACTAGCGCCAACGAGCAGTACTTC.

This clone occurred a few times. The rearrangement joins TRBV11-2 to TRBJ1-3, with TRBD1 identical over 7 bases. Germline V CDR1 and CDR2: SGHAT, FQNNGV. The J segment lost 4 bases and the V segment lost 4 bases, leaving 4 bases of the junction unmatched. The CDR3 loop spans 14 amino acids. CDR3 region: CASSSPGQGNTIYF. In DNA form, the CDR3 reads TGTGCCAGCAGCTCTCCGGGACAGGGAAACACCATATATTTT.

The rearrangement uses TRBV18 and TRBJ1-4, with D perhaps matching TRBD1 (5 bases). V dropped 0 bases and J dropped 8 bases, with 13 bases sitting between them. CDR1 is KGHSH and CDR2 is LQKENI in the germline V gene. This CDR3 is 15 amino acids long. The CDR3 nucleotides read TGTGCCAGCTCACCACCGGGCAGGGTCGGGGAAAAACTGTTTTTT. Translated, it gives CASSPPGRVGEKLFF.

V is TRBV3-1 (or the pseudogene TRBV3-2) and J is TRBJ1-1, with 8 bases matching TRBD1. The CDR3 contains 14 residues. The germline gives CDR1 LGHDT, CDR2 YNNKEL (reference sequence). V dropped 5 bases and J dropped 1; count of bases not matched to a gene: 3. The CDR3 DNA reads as TGTGCCAGCAGCTATACAGGGGGGAACACTGAAGCTTTCTTT. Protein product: CASSYTGGNTEAFF.

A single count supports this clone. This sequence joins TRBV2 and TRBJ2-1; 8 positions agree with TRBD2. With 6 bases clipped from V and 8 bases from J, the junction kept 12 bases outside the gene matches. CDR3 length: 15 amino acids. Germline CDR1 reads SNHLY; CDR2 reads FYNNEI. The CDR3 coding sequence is TGTGCCAGCAGGAAGGGTTTAGCGGGAAATGATGAGCAGTTCTTC. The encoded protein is CASRKGLAGNDEQFF.

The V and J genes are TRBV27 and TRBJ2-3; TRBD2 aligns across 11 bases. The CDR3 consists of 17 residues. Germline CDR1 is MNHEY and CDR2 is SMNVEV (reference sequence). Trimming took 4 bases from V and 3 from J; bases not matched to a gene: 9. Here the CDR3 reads CASSSPYRTSGTDTQYF. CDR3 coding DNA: TGTGCCAGCAGTTCCCCTTACCGGACTAGCGGGACAGATACGCAGTATTTT.

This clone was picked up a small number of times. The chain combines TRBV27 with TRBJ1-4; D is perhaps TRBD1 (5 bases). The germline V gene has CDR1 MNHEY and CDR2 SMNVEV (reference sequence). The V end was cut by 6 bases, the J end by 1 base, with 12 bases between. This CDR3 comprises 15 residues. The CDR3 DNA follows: TGTGCCAGCAGACTGACAGCCTTAACTAATGAAAAACTGTTTTTT. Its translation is CASRLTALTNEKLFF.

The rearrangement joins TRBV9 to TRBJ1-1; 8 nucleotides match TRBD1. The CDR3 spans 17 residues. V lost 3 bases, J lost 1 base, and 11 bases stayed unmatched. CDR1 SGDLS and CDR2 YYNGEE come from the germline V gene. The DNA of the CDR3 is TGTGCCAGCAGCGCAGGGACAGGCGCCGGCGGGAACACTGAAGCTTTCTTT. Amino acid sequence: CASSAGTGAGGNTEAFF.

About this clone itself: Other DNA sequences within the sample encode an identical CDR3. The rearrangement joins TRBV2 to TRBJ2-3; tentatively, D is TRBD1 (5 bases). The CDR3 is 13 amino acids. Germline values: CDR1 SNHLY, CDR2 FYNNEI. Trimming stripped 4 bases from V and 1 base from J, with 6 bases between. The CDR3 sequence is CASSGGGTDTQYF. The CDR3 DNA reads TGTGCCAGCAGTGGGGGCGGCACAGATACGCAGTATTTT.